This TCR beta chain was sequenced during a study of blood T cell repertoires in COVID-19. V was pared by 2 bases and J by 1 base, with 17 bases between. Germline lookup yields CDR1 SGHTA and CDR2 FQGNSA. This CDR3 has 17 residues. Assay used: immunoSEQ multiplex PCR; TCRdb lists only in-frame clones, some missing. This sample has fewer than 350,000 clones; about 76% occur once, and the top ten carry just under 3%. This clone has only one observation. The clonotype originates from a woman aged 55-70 years with active or convalescent COVID-19. The sequenced material came from peripheral blood. The chain employs TRBV7-2 and TRBJ1-1; D remains unclear. The chain's CDR3 is CASSLFSVEGSNTEAFF. CDR3 nucleotides: TGTGCCAGCAGCTTATTTAGCGTTGAGGGTTCGAACACTGAAGCTTTCTTT.